Given below is one TCR beta chain in context. Libraries were prepared by immunoSEQ multiplex PCR; TCRdb keeps only in-frame clonotypes and omits some of them. Of some 97,000 clones listed, approximately 91% are singletons. The data are from a study of PD-L1 blockade in urothelial cancer. Per germline, CDR1 SGHRS and CDR2 YFSETQ. V gave up 2 bases and J gave up 0 bases; unmatched junction bases: 4. The CDR3 spans 18 residues. J is TRBJ2-3 and V is TRBV5-1; the match to TRBD2 covers 15 bases. The sequence came from a woman of 80 years or more with urothelial cancer. The source was PBMCs, collected around atezolizumab (anti-PD-L1) treatment. The CDR3: CASSLPGLAGGSTDTQYF. The CDR3 DNA follows: TGCGCCAGCAGCTTACCGGGACTAGCGGGAGGAAGCACAGATACGCAGTATTTT. The complete variable domain, with remaining parts taken from reference TRBV5-1 and TRBJ2-3, reads KAGVTQTPRYLIKTRGQQVTLSCSPISGHRSVSWYQQTPGQGLQFLFEYFSETQRNKGNFPGRFSGRQFSNSRSEMNVSTLELGDSALYLCASSLPGLAGGSTDTQYFGPGTRLTVL.